The 21 T cell receptor beta chains presented below share a single source sample, sequenced in a study of T-cell memory formation after mild COVID-19. TCRdb redid the calling of the 5' RACE reads with MiXCR, one entry per CDR3 protein. The profile shows over 300,000 distinct CDR3 sequences, 20% of them singletons. Sample: PBMCs or a T cell subset sorted from them (not recorded which). These receptors were taken from a man aged 18 to 29 who had mild COVID-19 (a few samples of this study predate the infection). Cell type and time point are not known.

This clonotype appeared a few times. V gene TRBV24-1 combines with J gene TRBJ2-4; D is ambiguous. Looked up from germline, CDR1 is KGHDR and CDR2 is SFDVKD. Trimming pared 4 bases from V and 3 bases from J, leaving 18 bases between. The CDR3 has 17 amino acids. The CDR3 sequence: CATSERRVLAIKNIQYF. The CDR3 DNA follows: TGTGCCACCAGTGAGCGGCGAGTGCTGGCAATCAAAAACATTCAGTACTTC.

The gene calls are TRBV7-9 and TRBJ2-1, with 10 bases matching TRBD1. The CDR3 sequence is 17 residues long. With V trimmed by 5 bases and J by 6 bases, 13 bases remained unmatched. Germline-derived CDR1 and CDR2 are SEHNR and FQNEAQ (reference sequence). For the CDR3, the DNA is TGTGCCAGCAGCCGCACCCCGGGACAGGGGATTCCCAATGAGCAGTTCTTC. This encodes CASSRTPGQGIPNEQFF.

V usage is TRBV9 and J usage is TRBJ2-6, with 8 bases identical to TRBD1. CDR1 and CDR2 (germline): SGDLS, YYNGEE. This CDR3 comprises 15 residues. The J segment lost 2 bases and the V segment lost 3 bases, leaving 1 base of the junction unmatched. CDR3 protein: CASSATGAGANVLTF. Written as DNA, the CDR3 is TGTGCCAGCAGCGCGACAGGGGCTGGGGCCAACGTCCTGACTTTC.

This clonotype was picked up a small number of times. The rearrangement links TRBV6-2 or TRBV6-3 to TRBJ2-2; D possibly uses TRBD1 or TRBD2 (5 bases each). The germline V and J ends were trimmed by 5 bases and 5 bases, with 12 bases remaining between them. In germline, CDR1 is MNHEY, CDR2 SVGEGT. The CDR3 is 14 amino acids. This CDR3 reads CASSSGGGTGELFF. CDR3 DNA sequence: TGTGCCAGCAGTAGTGGTGGGGGAACCGGGGAGCTGTTTTTT.

The chain uses TRBV7-6 and TRBJ1-4; D remains unclear. V lost 5 bases, J lost 8 bases, and 12 bases lay in between. Looked up from germline, CDR1 is SGHVS and CDR2 is FNYEAQ. This CDR3 is built from 13 residues. The CDR3 here is CASSQAVGEKLFF. The CDR3 coding sequence is TGTGCCAGCAGCCAGGCTGTAGGGGAAAAACTGTTTTTT.

This clonotype was seen a few times. The CDR3 DNA sequence: TGTGCCAGCAGGTCCCCGGGACAGGGCTACGAGCAGTACGTC. As protein: CASRSPGQGYEQYV. This rearrangement joins TRBV28 to TRBJ2-7, with 9 bases that match TRBD1. With 6 bases clipped from V and 3 bases from J, the junction kept 6 bases outside the gene matches. The CDR3 contains 14 residues. Germline V CDR1 and CDR2: MDHEN, SYDVKM.

In this sample, this clonotype turned up a few times. The V and J genes are TRBV5-1 and TRBJ2-1; 8 positions match TRBD1. CDR1 is SGHRS, CDR2 YFSETQ, per germline. The CDR3 is made up of 15 amino acids. The trim removed 4 bases at V and 8 bases at J, leaving 11 bases unmatched. CDR3 loop: CASSQEDRALDEQFF. CDR3 DNA sequence: TGCGCCAGCAGCCAAGAGGACAGGGCTTTAGATGAGCAGTTCTTC.

This clonotype was found many times. One junction end disagrees with the germline gene, perhaps due to a read error. This rearrangement joins TRBV7-2 to TRBJ2-5; TRBD1 agrees at 11 bases. CDR1 SGHTA and CDR2 FQGNSA come from the germline V gene. The CDR3 extends over 13 amino acids. CDR3 bases: TGCGCCAGCAGCCGGGACAGGGGGGAGACCCAGTACTTC. Its protein is CASSRDRGETQYF.

The genes are TRBV20-1 and TRBJ2-2, with D hard to call. Between the trimmed V and J ends, which lost 5 bases and 2 bases, there was a span of 9 bases. There are 13 residues in the CDR3. CDR1 and CDR2 from the germline V gene are DFQATT and SNEGSKA (reference sequence). CDR3 residues: CSARRPNTGELFF. In nucleotides, the CDR3 is TGCAGTGCTCGACGGCCTAACACCGGGGAGCTGTTTTTT.

The chain combines TRBV18 with TRBJ2-5; D is unclear. This CDR3 spans 13 amino acids. Germline CDR1 reads KGHSH; CDR2 reads LQKENI. Deletions cut 8 bases from V and 4 bases from J, with 14 bases between. The CDR3 sequence: CASQEFIRETQYF. The CDR3 DNA follows: TGTGCCAGCCAAGAATTTATACGAGAGACCCAGTACTTC.

This clonotype was detected a few times. The rearrangement joins TRBV7-2 to TRBJ1-4; 7 nucleotides align to TRBD1. Germline V gene lookup returns CDR1 SGHTA and CDR2 FQGNSA. V was clipped by 8 bases and J by 8 bases; unmatched bases: 8. This CDR3 contains 13 residues. CDR3 nucleotide sequence: TGTGCCAGCGGACGACAGGGAAGGGAAAAACTGTTTTTT. It is translated as CASGRQGREKLFF.

This clonotype was picked up a small number of times. The gene calls are TRBV6-1 and TRBJ2-5, with TRBD2 identical over 15 bases. The germline V gene has CDR1 MNHNS and CDR2 SASEGT. J was trimmed by 5 bases and V by 7 bases; bases with no gene match: 8. The CDR3 extends over 16 amino acids. The CDR3 sequence: CASTQGLAGGWETQYF. The CDR3 bases are TGTGCCAGCACCCAGGGACTAGCGGGGGGATGGGAGACCCAGTACTTC.

This clonotype was observed a handful of times. The chain combines TRBV7-8 with TRBJ1-2, with D perhaps matching TRBD1 (6 bases). Per the germline V gene, CDR1 is SGHVS and CDR2 is FQNEAQ. V was shortened by 5 bases and J by 4 bases, with 11 bases between the two germline ends. The CDR3 totals 13 residues. The CDR3 region is CASSPGTTYGYTF. As DNA, the CDR3 is TGTGCCAGCAGCCCCGGGACAACCTATGGCTACACCTTC.

This chain joins TRBV9 and TRBJ1-5; no firm D call. The CDR3 runs 16 residues. Germline loops: CDR1 SGDLS, CDR2 YYNGEE. Trimming removed 0 bases at V and 6 bases at J, with 16 bases between. CDR3 sequence: CASSVGSAVLGQPQHF. In DNA, the CDR3 is TGTGCCAGCAGCGTAGGATCTGCGGTCCTTGGTCAGCCCCAGCATTTT. Drawing the rest from reference TRBV9 and TRBJ1-5, the complete variable domain is DSGVTQTPKHLITATGQRVTLRCSPRSGDLSVYWYQQSLDQGLQFLIQYYNGEERAKGNILERFSAQQFPDLHSELNLSSLELGDSALYFCASSVGSAVLGQPQHFGDGTRLSIL.

This chain connects TRBV18 to TRBJ2-3, with 9 bases lining up with TRBD2. Germline assignment: CDR1 KGHSH and CDR2 LQKENI. The CDR3 runs 18 residues. The ends lost 3 bases at V and 1 base at J; junction bases unmatched: 11. The CDR3 nucleotides are TGTGCCAGCTCACCGCTTTTCAGGGGGACTAGCCGCACAGATACGCAGTATTTT. It yields the protein CASSPLFRGTSRTDTQYF.

This clonotype was picked up many times. The chain carries TRBV10-2 and TRBJ1-6; D not resolved. The CDR3 sequence is 14 residues long. The V end lost 7 bases, the J end lost 7 bases, and 14 bases lay between the germline ends. Germline CDR1 reads WSHSY; CDR2 reads SAAADI. The CDR3 loop reads CASKMTDRNSPLHF. The CDR3 bases are TGCGCCAGCAAGATGACGGATAGGAATTCACCCCTCCACTTT.

The table lists this clonotype with a few counts. The chain employs TRBV4-3 and TRBJ2-4; 9 bases line up with TRBD1. Germline-derived CDR1 and CDR2 are LGHNA and YSLEER. The J segment lost 1 base and the V segment lost 2 bases, leaving 3 bases of the junction unmatched. This CDR3 region has 16 residues. This CDR3 is CASSQHRGRAKNIQYF. The CDR3 DNA sequence: TGCGCCAGCAGCCAACACAGGGGGCGGGCCAAAAACATTCAGTACTTC.

The V call is TRBV7-2, the J call TRBJ2-2; D perhaps matches TRBD2 (5 bases). V was pared by 5 bases and J by 6 bases, with 19 bases between. Germline CDR1 reads SGHTA; CDR2 reads FQGNSA. CDR3 size: 16 residues. CDR3 sequence (DNA): TGTGCCAGCAGCCCCGCCCCGGGGAACGGCCCCGGGGAGCTGTTTTTT. As protein: CASSPAPGNGPGELFF.

This clonotype turned up a few times. The chain couples TRBV5-1 to TRBJ2-7; 8 bases are a match to TRBD1. CDR1 is SGHRS, CDR2 YFSETQ, per germline. V lost 4 bases and J lost 3; bases outside the gene matches: 6. The length of the CDR3 is 14 residues. The CDR3: CASSRTGPFYEQYF. In DNA, the CDR3 is TGCGCCAGCAGCCGGACAGGGCCGTTCTACGAGCAGTACTTC.

The table lists this clonotype with a few counts. The chain carries TRBV6-2 or TRBV6-3 and TRBJ1-2; D unclear. Germline loops: CDR1 MNHEY, CDR2 SVGEGT. The ends were cut back, 3 bases at V and 5 bases at J, with 16 bases in the middle. This CDR3 has 15 amino acids. The CDR3 loop is CASSYGGSAIYGYTF. As DNA, the CDR3 is TGTGCCAGCAGTTATGGTGGTTCGGCGATTTATGGCTACACCTTC.

The chain is built from TRBV7-9 and TRBJ2-3; no firm D call. Germline lookup yields CDR1 SEHNR and CDR2 FQNEAQ (reference sequence). V lost 5 bases and J lost 0, with 18 bases in between. The CDR3 loop spans 17 amino acids. CDR3 amino acids: CASSDFGRASSTDTQYF. In nucleotides, the CDR3 is TGTGCCAGCAGCGATTTCGGTCGGGCATCTAGCACAGATACGCAGTATTTT.